The rows below give T cell receptor beta chains drawn from one sample of a study of T cells in Graves' hyperthyroidism and ophthalmopathy. Via MiXCR, TCRdb re-called the multiplex PCR reads, giving one row per CDR3 protein. There are some 720,000 distinct CDR3 sequences in the sample; about 16% occur only once, and under 9.5% lies in the top ten. Specimen: blood. Receptor source: a man aged 18 to 30 with Graves' hyperthyroidism. Each CDR3 is given with its conserved first and last residue. Fields, in order: J gene, CDR3 length, V gene, CDR3 protein.

>TRBJ2-7|16|TRBV6-1
CASSPRRTSGRGEQYF
>TRBJ2-7|11|TRBV27
CASSHLSEQYF
>TRBJ2-2|16|TRBV4-2
CASSQDVLSNTGELFF
>TRBJ2-7|13|TRBV28
CASSFAGNYEQYF
>TRBJ1-1|12|TRBV28
CASSRDVTEAFF
>TRBJ2-3|17|TRBV24-1
CATSDPRQGGSTDTQYF
>TRBJ1-3|13|TRBV12-3/TRBV12-4
CASTPNSGNTIYF
>TRBJ2-1|14|TRBV2
CASSPEVTYNEQFF
>TRBJ1-5|13|TRBV11-2
CASSLDQDLPQHF
>TRBJ2-5|15|TRBV18
CASSPPRDLGETQYF
>TRBJ2-1|16|TRBV12-3/TRBV12-4
CASSLVLHGSYNEQFF
>TRBJ2-5|14|TRBV20-1
CSASTGAAGETQYF
>TRBJ2-7|15|TRBV30
CAWSAPGQASYEQYF
>TRBJ1-1|16|TRBV6-1
CASSEAPGGASTEAFF
>TRBJ2-5|16|TRBV15
CATEGSGRQYQETQYF
>TRBJ2-1|17|TRBV14
CASSQYLRLAGVDEQFF
>TRBJ2-1|14|TRBV6-9
CASSYGSPYNEQFF
>TRBJ2-7|13|TRBV20-1
CSASEGGEDEQYF
>TRBJ2-1|16|TRBV27
CASSMNSGFPYNEQFF
>TRBJ2-1|14|TRBV4-1
CASSHGTGSDEQFF
>TRBJ2-1|16|TRBV6-1
CASSEPRGGSYNEQFF
>TRBJ2-7|18|TRBV28
CASSSSSGRALSLSEQYF
>TRBJ2-6|14|TRBV7-8
CASSQGFGANVLTF
>TRBJ2-1|16|TRBV13
CASSLVTSPSYNEQFF
>TRBJ1-3|16|TRBV19
CASMSAPMSSGNTIYF